What follows are 8 T cell receptor beta chains derived from one specimen sequenced in a study of control samples from healthy donors and cancer patients. Using immunoSEQ multiplex PCR, the repertoire was profiled, and TCRdb retains in-frame clones only, with some absent. Altogether 100,000 to 150,000 clones are present, 85% to 95% being singletons, with the ten largest covering 0.58%. The sample comprised PBMCs. These receptors were collected from an elderly man with head and neck cancer.

The CDR3 nucleotides are TGTGCCAGCAGCCCCTTCCTAGCGGGAGTTTCAGGGGAGCAGTTCTTC. Translation: CASSPFLAGVSGEQFF. V and J are TRBV6-2 or TRBV6-3 and TRBJ2-1, with 10 bases aligning to TRBD2. CDR1 and CDR2 (germline): MNHEY, SVGEGT. This CDR3 is 16 amino acids long. Germline trimming cut 6 bases from V and 10 bases from J; bases unmatched to any gene: 15.

The chain employs TRBV5-1 and TRBJ1-2; D is possibly TRBD1 (5 bases). The CDR3 covers 13 residues. V was cut by 0 bases and J by 8 bases, with 11 bases left in between. Germline CDR1 reads SGHRS; CDR2 reads YFSETQ. The CDR3 is CASSLAQRGGYTF. The CDR3 DNA sequence: TGCGCCAGCAGCTTGGCCCAGAGGGGAGGCTACACCTTC.

The chain links TRBV6-1 to TRBJ1-1; D is undetermined. Germline V gives CDR1 MNHNS, CDR2 SASEGT. Between the trimmed V and J ends, which lost 5 bases and 1 base, there was a span of 14 bases. This CDR3 is 15 amino acids long. The CDR3 DNA reads TGTGCCAGCAGTTCCCGTGGAATCTGGAACACTGAAGCTTTCTTT. Residues: CASSSRGIWNTEAFF.

The V call is TRBV9, the J call TRBJ1-3; D is undetermined. V was cut by 2 bases and J by 2 bases, with 5 bases left in between. The CDR3 is 13 residues long. Germline CDR1 SGDLS, CDR2 YYNGEE. The CDR3 sequence: CASSVETGNTIYF. The CDR3, as DNA: TGTGCCAGCAGCGTCGAAACTGGAAACACCATATATTTT.

The chain couples TRBV7-8 to TRBJ2-6; D possibly matches TRBD1 or TRBD2 (6 bases each). Trimming took off 5 bases at V and 4 bases at J, with 12 bases between the two ends. Germline CDR1 reads SGHVS; CDR2 reads FQNEAQ. The CDR3 length is 15 residues. The CDR3 protein is CASSQTGAGANVLTF. CDR3 bases: TGTGCCAGCAGCCAGACGGGGGCCGGGGCCAACGTCCTGACTTTC. Supplemented by reference TRBV7-8 and TRBJ2-6, the full variable domain reads GAGVSQSPRYKVAKRGQDVALRCDPISGHVSLFWYQQALGQGPEFLTYFQNEAQLDKSGLPSDRFFAERPEGSVSTLKIQRTQQEDSAVYLCASSQTGAGANVLTFGAGSRLTVL.

The rearrangement links TRBV18 to TRBJ1-2; D possibly corresponds to TRBD1 (5 bases). The germline CDR1 and CDR2 sequences are KGHSH and LQKENI. V was clipped by 3 bases and J by 8 bases, with 19 bases between them. CDR3 length equals 15 residues. The CDR3 sequence is CASSPSRRGREGYTF. The CDR3 DNA follows: TGTGCCAGCTCACCCTCTCGGAGGGGAAGGGAGGGCTACACCTTC. The whole variable domain, filled in from reference TRBV18 and TRBJ1-2, reads NAGVMQNPRHLVRRRGQEARLRCSPMKGHSHVYWYRQLPEEGLKFMVYLQKENIIDESGMPKERFSAEFPKEGPSILRIQQVVRGDSAAYFCASSPSRRGREGYTFGSGTRLTVV.

The chain links TRBV30 to TRBJ2-5, with TRBD1 matching over 7 bases. After removal of 2 bases from V and 4 bases from J, the junction contained 4 bases not matched to a gene. This CDR3 comprises 13 residues. Germline V gives CDR1 GTSNPN, CDR2 SVGIG (reference sequence). The CDR3 DNA follows: TGTGCCTGGAGTCAGGGGGTGGGAGAGACCCAGTACTTC. This translates into CAWSQGVGETQYF.

The rearrangement links TRBV9 to TRBJ2-1, with 8 positions matching TRBD2. Germline V gene sequence: CDR1 SGDLS, CDR2 YYNGEE. J gave up 2 bases and V 3 bases, and 10 bases lay outside the gene matches. This CDR3 has 17 amino acids. This CDR3 reads CASSEGHSGTPYNEQFF. The CDR3 DNA reads as TGTGCCAGCAGCGAGGGACATAGCGGGACGCCCTACAATGAGCAGTTCTTC.